The subject of this entry is one TCR beta chain. The data belong to a study of T cells in Graves' hyperthyroidism and ophthalmopathy. The wider study: Peripheral blood was secured at the point of initial diagnosis, before any treatment.

TCR beta CDR3 regions were amplified from RNA. The HTBI primer set was used in a first-round RT-PCR of the TCR CDR3. In TCRdb, the multiplex PCR reads were re-called with MiXCR into one record per CDR3 protein. Here the sample spans roughly 840,000 distinct CDR3 sequences, 38% being singletons. Germline CDR1 LNHDA, CDR2 SQIVND (reference sequence). The CDR3 loop spans 12 amino acids. V shed 8 bases, J shed 11 bases, and the junction held 9 bases outside the gene matches. The chain couples TRBV19 to TRBJ1-5, with 7 bases that match TRBD1. The source material was blood. The sequence was collected from a young man with Graves' hyperthyroidism. DNA for the CDR3: TGTGCCAGTTCGGGAGGGGGCTGGGCCCAGCATTTT. It yields the protein CASSGGGWAQHF.